This entry lists 23 T cell receptor beta chains sequenced from one sample in a study of blood T cell repertoires in COVID-19. Generated by immunoSEQ multiplex PCR, the TCRdb table keeps only in-frame clones and is missing some. The profile shows under 200,000 clones, about four fifths of them singletons. The sample taken for sequencing was PBMCs or T cells enriched from blood (not recorded which). The receptors come from a middle-aged man who had recovered from COVID-19.

The chain employs TRBV12-5 and TRBJ1-6, with TRBD1 matching 11 bases. CDR3 length equals 14 residues. Trimming at V came to 7 bases and at J to 10 bases, leaving 6 bases not matched to a gene. The V gene's germline CDR1 is LGHNT and CDR2 FRNRAP. CDR3 sequence: CASAGTGGRSPLHF. The CDR3 DNA reads as TGTGCTAGTGCCGGGACAGGGGGTAGGTCACCCCTCCACTTT.

The chain has TRBV29-1 and TRBJ1-4; D is ambiguous. From germline, CDR1 is SQVTM and CDR2 ANQGSEA. Trimming pared 4 bases from V and 5 bases from J, leaving 5 bases between. CDR3 size: 11 residues. As DNA, the CDR3 is TGCAGCGTTGGTCAGAATGAAAAACTGTTTTTT. Its protein is CSVGQNEKLFF.

The V and J genes are TRBV6-5 and TRBJ1-4; 9 bases map to TRBD1. With V trimmed by 4 bases and J by 9 bases, 6 bases remained unmatched. The CDR3 is made up of 14 amino acids. The V gene's germline CDR1 is MNHEY and CDR2 SVGAGI. The CDR3 here is CASSSTGTGKKLFF. The CDR3 DNA sequence: TGTGCCAGCAGTTCCACCGGGACAGGGAAAAAACTGTTTTTT.

The V and J genes are TRBV6-5 and TRBJ2-7, with 8 bases that match TRBD1. The CDR3 has 13 amino acids. The germline gives CDR1 MNHEY, CDR2 SVGAGI. Unmatched junction bases numbered 6, after V lost 7 bases and J lost 4 bases. The CDR3 nucleotides read TGTGCCAGCACCCGGACAGGGTATTACGAGCAGTACTTC. Translated, it gives CASTRTGYYEQYF.

The rearrangement joins TRBV28 to TRBJ1-1, with D maybe TRBD1 (5 bases). This CDR3 spans 13 amino acids. Germline V gene data show CDR1 as MDHEN and CDR2 as SYDVKM. Trimming removed 11 bases from V and 6 bases from J, with 19 bases in between. As DNA, the CDR3 is TGTGCCGGGGCGGGAACGGTTATAGCTGAAGCTTTCTTT. Translated: CAGAGTVIAEAFF. The complete variable domain, with remaining parts taken from reference TRBV28 and TRBJ1-1, reads DVKVTQSSRYLVKRTGEKVFLECVQDMDHENMFWYRQDPGLGLRLIYFSYDVKMKEKGDIPEGYSVSREKKERFSLILESASTNQTSMYLCAGAGTVIAEAFFGQGTRLTVV.

The CDR3 sequence is CASSPDREDTQYF. The CDR3 DNA reads as TGTGCCAGCTCACCGGACAGGGAAGATACGCAGTATTTT. The chain joins TRBV18 to TRBJ2-3, with 8 nucleotides matching TRBD1. The V segment lost 3 bases and the J segment 5 bases; nucleotides outside the gene matches: 1. This CDR3 spans 13 amino acids. The germline gives CDR1 KGHSH, CDR2 LQKENI.

With regard to this clone: Other DNA sequences in the same sample also yield this CDR3. The rearrangement joins TRBV6-5 to TRBJ2-7, with TRBD2 matching 8 bases. The CDR3 is made up of 13 amino acids. V lost 6 bases, J lost 2 bases, and 3 bases stayed unmatched. Germline CDR1 MNHEY, CDR2 SVGAGI. This CDR3 reads CASSYSGAYEQYF. The CDR3 nucleotides read TGTGCCAGCAGCTATAGCGGGGCCTACGAGCAGTACTTC.

The gene calls are TRBV3-1 (or the pseudogene TRBV3-2) and TRBJ1-3; TRBD1 matches at 7 bases. From germline, CDR1 is LGHDT and CDR2 YNNKEL (reference sequence). This CDR3 comprises 16 residues. Trimming cost V 5 bases and J 0 bases; bases outside gene matches: 7. In DNA, the CDR3 is TGTGCCAGCAGCTTCCACCGGGACAGCTCTGGAAACACCATATATTTT. This gives the protein CASSFHRDSSGNTIYF.

The chain joins TRBV3-1 (or the pseudogene TRBV3-2) to TRBJ2-3, with TRBD2 matching 7 bases. V lost 4 bases and J lost 9; bases outside the gene matches: 10. The CDR3 contains 14 residues. Germline CDR1 and CDR2: LGHDT and YNNKEL (reference sequence). In nucleotides, the CDR3 is TGTGCCAGCAGCCTCGGGGGAGGGCGGGGGACGCAGTATTTT. The encoded protein is CASSLGGGRGTQYF.

V gene TRBV5-1 combines with J gene TRBJ2-7; 7 bases line up with TRBD2. The CDR3 length is 14 residues. Trimming removed 0 bases from V and 5 bases from J; junction bases left unmatched: 5. Per germline, CDR1 SGHRS and CDR2 YFSETQ. For the CDR3, the DNA is TGCGCCAGCAGCTTGGAGCGGGGAGGCCACGAGCAGTACTTC. Its translation: CASSLERGGHEQYF.

This rearrangement joins TRBV19 to TRBJ1-4; the D gene is possibly TRBD1 (5 bases). CDR1 LNHDA and CDR2 SQIVND come from the germline V gene (reference sequence). CDR3 length equals 14 residues. V gave up 4 bases and J gave up 6 bases, with 12 bases separating them. Here the CDR3 reads CASSRTSLYEKLFF. CDR3 nucleotides: TGTGCCAGTAGTAGGACATCACTATATGAAAAACTGTTTTTT.

This clone turned up a few times. The rearrangement links TRBV2 to TRBJ1-1, with TRBD1 matching 9 bases. Trimming at V came to 6 bases and at J to 4 bases, leaving 6 bases not matched to a gene. Germline V gene lookup returns CDR1 SNHLY and CDR2 FYNNEI. CDR3 length: 14 residues. The DNA of the CDR3 is TGTGCCAGCAGCGGACAGGGGAAGTCCACTGAAGCTTTCTTT. Translating it yields CASSGQGKSTEAFF.

The count of this clone is one. The chain couples TRBV4-1 to TRBJ1-1; the D gene is possibly TRBD1 (6 bases). This CDR3 is 17 amino acids long. V was pared by 1 base and J by 0 bases, with 15 bases between. CDR1 is MGHRA and CDR2 is YSYEKL in the germline V gene. The chain's CDR3 is CASSQGNRGYLNTEAFF. CDR3 bases: TGCGCCAGCAGCCAAGGGAATAGGGGGTATTTGAACACTGAAGCTTTCTTT.

The chain employs TRBV9 and TRBJ2-3; D possibly corresponds to TRBD1 (5 bases). Germline CDR1 and CDR2: SGDLS and YYNGEE. V was trimmed by 2 bases and J by 1 base, leaving 11 bases between them. The CDR3 has 15 residues. The CDR3 loop is CASSVRGGRTDTQYF. CDR3 sequence (DNA): TGTGCCAGCAGCGTTAGGGGCGGCCGCACAGATACGCAGTATTTT.

The chain is built from TRBV19 and TRBJ2-1, with 10 nucleotides matching TRBD1. The CDR3 loop spans 16 amino acids. J was trimmed by 12 bases and V by 5 bases; bases with no gene match: 16. From germline, CDR1 is LNHDA and CDR2 SQIVND (reference sequence). The CDR3 loop reads CASSLTGTGVTFVQFF. The CDR3 nucleotides are TGTGCCAGTAGTCTAACCGGGACAGGGGTCACCTTTGTGCAGTTCTTC.

V and J are TRBV7-6 and TRBJ2-5; a weak D match, TRBD1 (5 bases). The CDR3 sequence is 15 residues long. The V and J ends lost 1 base and 2 bases respectively, with 11 bases between them. Germline V gives CDR1 SGHVS, CDR2 FNYEAQ. The CDR3 nucleotides are TGTGCCAGCAGCTTAGGCCCAGGGCGGCAAGAGACCCAGTACTTC. It encodes CASSLGPGRQETQYF.

The chain has TRBV28 and TRBJ2-7; 12 bases line up with TRBD2. V was pared by 2 bases and J by 5 bases, with 4 bases of the junction left unmatched. The germline CDR1 and CDR2 sequences are MDHEN and SYDVKM. The CDR3 loop spans 15 amino acids. CDR3 nucleotides: TGTGCCAGCAGTTTAGAGACTAGCGGGGGACACGAGCAGTACTTC. This sequence encodes CASSLETSGGHEQYF.

CDR3 sequence reads: CASSIGPGHLYGYTF. The CDR3 DNA follows: TGTGCCAGTAGTATAGGGCCCGGACACCTATATGGCTACACCTTC. The chain carries TRBV19 and TRBJ1-2; D is possibly TRBD1 (5 bases). Trimming shortened V by 1 base and J by 5 bases, and 14 bases separated the two germline ends. Germline values: CDR1 LNHDA, CDR2 SQIVND (reference sequence). This CDR3 has 15 amino acids.

The chain recombines TRBV4-2 with TRBJ1-6; maybe TRBD1 (6 bases). The CDR3 covers 15 residues. Per the germline V gene, CDR1 is LGHNA and CDR2 is YNFKEQ. Trimming took off 1 base at V and 9 bases at J, with 13 bases between the two ends. As DNA, the CDR3 is TGTGCCAGCAGCCAAGGCCGACAGGATGCTTCACCCCTCCACTTT. Encoded protein: CASSQGRQDASPLHF.

V gene TRBV7-9 combines with J gene TRBJ1-6, with D hard to call. The CDR3 is 14 residues long. The germline CDR1 and CDR2 sequences are SEHNR and FQNEAQ (reference sequence). Between the trimmed V and J ends, which lost 3 bases and 4 bases, there was a span of 7 bases. CDR3 DNA sequence: TGTGCCAGCAGCTTTGCGTTTTATAATTCACCCCTCCACTTT. The encoded protein is CASSFAFYNSPLHF.

This rearrangement joins TRBV5-1 to TRBJ2-7; no firm D call. Trimming left V 2 bases short and J 1 base short, with 10 bases between. CDR1 is SGHRS, CDR2 YFSETQ, per germline. The CDR3 is 14 amino acids. CDR3 nucleotide sequence: TGCGCCAGCAGCTTACATCAGGAATCCTACGAGCAGTACTTC. Translated: CASSLHQESYEQYF.

V gene TRBV27 combines with J gene TRBJ2-1, with 12 bases matching TRBD2. V dropped 5 bases and J dropped 7; count of bases not matched to a gene: 9. Germline V lookup: CDR1 MNHEY, CDR2 SMNVEV (reference sequence). The CDR3 covers 16 residues. The CDR3 coding sequence is TGTGCCAGCAGTCCGCCGACTAGCGGGGGCGGGAATGAGCAGTTCTTC. Encoded protein: CASSPPTSGGGNEQFF.

CDR3 region: CASPRETSTFSYEQYF. The CDR3 coding sequence is TGTGCCAGCCCCCGGGAGACTAGTACTTTCTCCTACGAGCAGTACTTC. This sequence joins TRBV28 and TRBJ2-7; possible D gene TRBD2, 6 bases. From germline, CDR1 is MDHEN and CDR2 SYDVKM. V shed 8 bases and J shed 0 bases, with 20 bases lying between them. The CDR3 runs 16 residues.